The 6 T cell receptor beta chains in this list originate from one sample, sequenced in a study of cytomegalovirus exposure and HLA in healthy donors. Libraries were prepared by immunoSEQ multiplex PCR; TCRdb keeps only in-frame clonotypes and omits some of them. The table shows fewer than 200,000 clones, with approximately 87% occurring only once. The source material was PBMCs. The origin of the receptors is a woman in her 30s in good health and CMV-seronegative.

This clone was seen just once. The chain uses TRBV5-1 and TRBJ2-2; TRBD1 is a possible D gene (6 bases). The ends were cut back, 4 bases at V and 6 bases at J, with 13 bases in the middle. Germline CDR1 SGHRS, CDR2 YFSETQ. The CDR3 is 14 residues long. The CDR3 sequence is CASSERQAAGELFF. The CDR3 nucleotides read TGCGCCAGCAGCGAGAGACAGGCAGCCGGGGAGCTGTTTTTT.

The chain has TRBV10-3 and TRBJ1-1, with 7 bases identical to TRBD1. The CDR3 loop spans 17 amino acids. Unmatched junction bases numbered 11, after V lost 4 bases and J lost 0 bases. CDR1 is ENHRY, CDR2 SYGVKD, per germline. The DNA for the CDR3 is TGTGCCATCAGTGGGACCGGGACAGCTGCCGTGAACACTGAAGCTTTCTTT. It specifies CAISGTGTAAVNTEAFF.

V is TRBV6-1 and J is TRBJ2-7, with D hard to call. Germline values: CDR1 MNHNS, CDR2 SASEGT. V shed 1 base and J shed 2 bases, with 12 bases lying between them. The CDR3 totals 15 residues. CDR3 nucleotide sequence: TGTGCCAGCAGTGAAGGGGTGGGCAGGACCTACGAGCAGTACTTC. Protein product: CASSEGVGRTYEQYF.

The V call is TRBV5-4, the J call TRBJ1-1; D remains ambiguous. The CDR3 sequence is 11 residues long. The germline V and J ends were trimmed by 0 bases and 6 bases, with 3 bases remaining between them. Germline CDR1 and CDR2: SGHNT and YYREEE (reference sequence). CDR3 region: CASSLGAEAFF. The CDR3 region has the DNA TGTGCCAGCAGCTTGGGCGCTGAAGCTTTCTTT.

The DNA for the CDR3 is TGCGCCAGCAGCCACAATTGGGGAGAAGCTTTCTTT. Amino acid sequence: CASSHNWGEAFF. The chain is built from TRBV5-1 and TRBJ1-1, with D hard to call. The CDR3 extends over 12 amino acids. V was clipped by 4 bases and J by 8 bases, with 12 bases between them. Germline CDR1 and CDR2: SGHRS and YFSETQ.

V is TRBV7-9 and J is TRBJ1-1; 7 bases line up with TRBD1. This CDR3 is 14 amino acids long. Looked up from germline, CDR1 is SEHNR and CDR2 is FQNEAQ (reference sequence). The trim removed 5 bases at V and 5 bases at J, leaving 8 bases unmatched. This CDR3 is CASSPDRAGTEAFF. DNA for the CDR3: TGTGCCAGCAGCCCAGACAGGGCGGGGACTGAAGCTTTCTTT. The full variable domain, with the rest looked up from reference TRBV7-9 and TRBJ1-1, is DTGVSQNPRHKITKRGQNVTFRCDPISEHNRLYWYRQTLGQGPEFLTYFQNEAQLEKSRLLSDRFSAERPKGSFSTLEIQRTEQGDSAMYLCASSPDRAGTEAFFGQGTRLTVV.